This T cell receptor (beta chain) stems from a study of early T cells in non-severe SARS-CoV-2 infection. The protocol attached unique molecular identifiers to individual cDNA molecules. MiXCR was run by TCRdb on the 5' RACE reads, yielding one entry per CDR3 protein. This sample has around 35,000 distinct CDR3 sequences, with over 4.5% found just once. The CDR3 is 14 amino acids. V lost 3 bases and J lost 2; bases outside the gene matches: 4. Germline V gene data show CDR1 as DFQATT and CDR2 as SNEGSKA (reference sequence). This clonotype has only a few counts. The TCR originated in an adult who was a healthcare worker with PCR-confirmed SARS-CoV-2 infection or an uninfected control (not recorded which). Input material: whole blood. The chain couples TRBV20-1 to TRBJ2-7; 10 bases fit TRBD1. The CDR3 reads CSASLGQGPYEQYF. In nucleotides, the CDR3 is TGCAGTGCTAGCCTGGGACAGGGGCCCTACGAGCAGTACTTC.